A selection of T cell receptor beta chains follows, all from one sample in a study of T cells in localized non-small cell lung cancer. TCRdb's table, derived via immunoSEQ multiplex PCR, lists solely in-frame clones and lacks some. The sample has roughly 15,000 clones, almost 90% seen once. The input for sequencing was peripheral blood mononuclear cells, taken before any cancer treatment. Receptors were obtained from a woman aged 35-70 years with stage III lung adenocarcinoma. CDR3s include the opening cysteine and the closing phenylalanine or tryptophan. The D gene is left open where the match is weak. Clone size is stated in some rows and not others, as once, few, many or a class when expanded.

TRBD2	TRBJ2-1	.	17	TRBV5-5	TGTGCCAGCAGCTGGGGACTAGCGGGGTCCTCTTTGAACGAGCAGTTCTTC	CASSWGLAGSSLNEQFF
TRBD2	TRBJ2-1	.	13	TRBV29-1	TGCAGCGTGACTAGCGGGACCTACAATGAGCAGTTCTTC	CSVTSGTYNEQFF
TRBD2	TRBJ2-1	.	15	TRBV7-7	TGTGCCAGCAGCGCGGGGGCGGGAGGGAGCAATGAGCAGTTCTTC	CASSAGAGGSNEQFF
.	TRBJ1-2	.	12	TRBV19	TGTGCCAGTAAGCAGGGCCACTATGGCTACACCTTC	CASKQGHYGYTF
.	TRBJ2-3	.	14	TRBV2	TGTGCCAGCAGTGAGGACCATTACACAGATACGCAGTATTTT	CASSEDHYTDTQYF
.	TRBJ2-7	.	18	TRBV9	TGTGCCAGCAGCGCTGGGGGTGCGGGGCCAGGGGCTTCCTACGAGCAGTACTTC	CASSAGGAGPGASYEQYF
TRBD2	TRBJ2-3	.	15	TRBV9	TGTGCCAGCAGCGTTAGCGGGGGAGGGTCAGATACGCAGTATTTT	CASSVSGGGSDTQYF
.	TRBJ2-1	.	14	TRBV2	TGTGCCAGCAGAGATTGGCCGGGACGCAATGAGCAGTTCTTC	CASRDWPGRNEQFF
.	TRBJ1-5	.	14	TRBV5-1	TGCGCCAGCAGCTTGCTAGGGGGCAATCAGCCCCAGCATTTT	CASSLLGGNQPQHF
.	TRBJ1-3	.	16	TRBV11-3	TGTGCCAGCAGCCCAGGGTCGGGGAGCTCTGGAAACACCATATATTTT	CASSPGSGSSGNTIYF
.	TRBJ2-1	.	11	TRBV28	TGTGCCAGCGGCAGCTACAATGAGCAGTTCTTC	CASGSYNEQFF
.	TRBJ2-7	.	15	TRBV6-6	TGTGCCAGCAGTTACCGTCGTCTGGGGGATAACGAGCAGTACTTC	CASSYRRLGDNEQYF
TRBD1	TRBJ2-7	.	16	TRBV4-3	TGCGCCAGCAGCCAAGGAGGACAGGGCCATGACAACGAGCAGTACTTC	CASSQGGQGHDNEQYF
TRBD1	TRBJ1-1	.	11	TRBV29-1	TGCAGCGGCACAGGGGAGACTGAAGCTTTCTTT	CSGTGETEAFF
.	TRBJ1-5	.	14	TRBV27	TGTGCCAGCAGTTTTCAGGGGTCCGGTCAGCCCCAGCATTTT	CASSFQGSGQPQHF
.	TRBJ2-5	.	13	TRBV12-5	TGTGCTAGTGGTCAATTCTCAGGAGAGACCCAGTACTTC	CASGQFSGETQYF
.	TRBJ2-7	.	14	TRBV7-9	TGTGCCAGCAGTCATTTGAGAGGAAAGAACGAGCAGTACTTC	CASSHLRGKNEQYF
TRBD1	TRBJ1-1	.	16	TRBV4-2	TGTGCCAGCAGCCAAGCGACAGGGGGCTTGAACACTGAAGCTTTCTTT	CASSQATGGLNTEAFF
.	TRBJ1-4	.	15	TRBV9	TGTGCCAGCAGCGTAGGGGCAGGGGCTAATGAAAAACTGTTTTTT	CASSVGAGANEKLFF
.	TRBJ2-5	.	12	TRBV7-9	TGTGCCAGCAGCCCCTCGGTAGAGACCCAGTACTTC	CASSPSVETQYF
.	TRBJ1-1	.	13	TRBV9	TGTGCCAGCAGCGTAGGGGGGAGAACTGAAGCTTTCTTT	CASSVGGRTEAFF
.	TRBJ2-5	.	16	TRBV2	TGTGCCAGCAGTGTAGTTACCCAGAGCACTCAAGAGACCCAGTACTTC	CASSVVTQSTQETQYF
.	TRBJ2-5	.	16	TRBV11-2	TGTGCCAGCAGCTTAGGACGTCGGCAGGGCGGGGAGACCCAGTACTTC	CASSLGRRQGGETQYF
.	TRBJ2-3	once	11	TRBV6-1	TGTGCCAGCAGTGGAGAAGATACGCAGTATTTT	CASSGEDTQYF
.	TRBJ2-4	.	12	TRBV27	TGTGCCAGCCGTATATATCCGGGACGGGAGTACTTC	CASRIYPGREYF
TRBD1	TRBJ1-2	.	16	TRBV27	TGTGCCAGCAGTCCCCGGGACAGGGCCAGTAACTATGGCTACACCTTC	CASSPRDRASNYGYTF
.	TRBJ1-6	few	15	TRBV28	TGTGCCAGCGACCACCCGGACAGACTTAATTCACCCCTCCACTTT	CASDHPDRLNSPLHF
.	TRBJ2-3	once	13	TRBV19	TGTGCCAGTAGTATAGATCCGACAGATACGCAGTATTTT	CASSIDPTDTQYF
TRBD1	TRBJ2-7	once	15	TRBV27	TGTGCCAGCAAAAATAGGGGGGACAGGGCCTACGAGCAGTACTTC	CASKNRGDRAYEQYF
.	TRBJ1-5	.	15	TRBV7-9	TGTGCCAGCAGCTCATTTACAGGGACCAATCAGCCCCAGCATTTT	CASSSFTGTNQPQHF
.	TRBJ1-2	once	14	TRBV6-1	TGTGCCACCTCTTACGGGGGGCGCGACTATGGCTACACCTTC	CATSYGGRDYGYTF
TRBD2	TRBJ2-7	.	15	TRBV5-1	TGCGCCAGCAGCTTGGGCGGGGGGTTCTCCTACGAGCAGTACTTC	CASSLGGGFSYEQYF
.	TRBJ1-2	.	14	TRBV5-1	TGCGCCAGCAGCCCGGAATTAGCTAACTATGGCTACACCTTC	CASSPELANYGYTF
.	TRBJ1-1	.	14	TRBV9	TGTGCCAGCAGCGTCCAATCGAGGGATACTGAAGCTTTCTTT	CASSVQSRDTEAFF
.	TRBJ1-4	.	13	TRBV11-3	TGTGCCAGCAGCTTAGTCTACACTGAAAAACTGTTTTTT	CASSLVYTEKLFF
.	TRBJ2-2	.	14	TRBV5-6	TGTGCCAGCAGCTTGGCCTGGAGCACCGGGGAGCTGTTTTTT	CASSLAWSTGELFF
TRBD1	TRBJ1-2	.	11	TRBV6-5	TGTGCCACCAAACAGGGGAATGGCTACACCTTC	CATKQGNGYTF
.	TRBJ2-3	.	14	TRBV10-3	TGTGCCATCAGTGTACCAACAGGCCTCGGTACGCAGTATTTT	CAISVPTGLGTQYF
.	TRBJ2-7	.	15	TRBV28	TGTGCCAGCAGTTTATTTTCCAGGACCTCCTACGAGCAGTACTTC	CASSLFSRTSYEQYF
.	TRBJ2-5	.	13	TRBV2	TGTGCCAGCAGTGAAGGGGTTGAGGGGACCCAGTACTTC	CASSEGVEGTQYF
TRBD2	TRBJ2-3	.	15	TRBV2	TGTGCCAGCAGTGAACAGCCTAGCGGGAGACAGCCGCAGTATTTT	CASSEQPSGRQPQYF
.	TRBJ1-6	.	14	TRBV11-1	TGTGCCAGCAGCGCAACCATCTATAATTCACCCCTCCACTTT	CASSATIYNSPLHF
.	TRBJ2-1	.	16	TRBV18	TGTGCCAGCTCACCACTAGGCGGGGTCTCCTACAATGAGCAGTTCTTC	CASSPLGGVSYNEQFF
.	TRBJ2-7	.	14	TRBV2	TGTGCCAGCAGTTACTCACGGGGGCGCGGCGAGCAGTACTTC	CASSYSRGRGEQYF
TRBD1	TRBJ2-1	.	15	TRBV7-9	TGTGCCTGCGAGGGGGACAGAACTTCCTACAATGAGCAGTTCTTC	CACEGDRTSYNEQFF
TRBD1	TRBJ2-7	.	15	TRBV6-5	TGTGCCAGCAGTTACGAAGGACAGGGTTGGGCCGAGCAGTACTTC	CASSYEGQGWAEQYF
.	TRBJ1-5	.	15	TRBV19	TGTGCCAGTAGCACTAGGGGGTTCGGCAATCAGCCCCAGCATTTT	CASSTRGFGNQPQHF
TRBD1	TRBJ1-2	.	13	TRBV6-5	TGTGCCAGCAGACTAAAACAGGGGCTTGGCTACACCTTC	CASRLKQGLGYTF
TRBD2	TRBJ2-2	.	13	TRBV6-6	TGTGCCAGCGGGACTAGCAACACCGGGGAGCTGTTTTTT	CASGTSNTGELFF
.	TRBJ1-5	.	14	TRBV19	TGTGCCAGTAGCGCGGGTTTCTTTAATCAGCCCCAGCATTTT	CASSAGFFNQPQHF
.	TRBJ1-4	.	13	TRBV6-1	TGTGCCAGCAATCAGGGCACTAATGAAAAACTGTTTTTT	CASNQGTNEKLFF
TRBD1	TRBJ1-2	.	17	TRBV18	TGTGCCAGCTCACCACCGGGACAGGGTAGCGATAACTATGGCTACACCTTC	CASSPPGQGSDNYGYTF
TRBD2	TRBJ2-2	.	18	TRBV9	TGTGCCAGCAGCGTCGGGACTAGCGGGCGATCTGTGTACGGGGAGCTGTTTTTT	CASSVGTSGRSVYGELFF